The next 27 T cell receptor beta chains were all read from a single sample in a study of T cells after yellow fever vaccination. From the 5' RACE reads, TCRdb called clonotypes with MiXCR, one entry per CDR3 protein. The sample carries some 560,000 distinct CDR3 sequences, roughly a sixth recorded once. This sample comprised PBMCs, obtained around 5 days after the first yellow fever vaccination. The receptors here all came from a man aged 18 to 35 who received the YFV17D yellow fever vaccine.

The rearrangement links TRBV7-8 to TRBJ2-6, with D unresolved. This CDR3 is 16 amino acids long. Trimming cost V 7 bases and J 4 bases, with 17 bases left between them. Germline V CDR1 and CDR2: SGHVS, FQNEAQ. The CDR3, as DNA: TGTGCCAGCATTACCCATGGGGTAAGAGGGGCCAACGTCCTGACTTTC. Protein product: CASITHGVRGANVLTF.

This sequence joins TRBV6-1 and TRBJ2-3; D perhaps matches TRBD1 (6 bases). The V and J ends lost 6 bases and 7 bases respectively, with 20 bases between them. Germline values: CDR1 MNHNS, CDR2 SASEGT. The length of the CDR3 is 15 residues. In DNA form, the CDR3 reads TGTGCCAGCAGCCCGCATAACAGGGATGTACATACGCAGTATTTT. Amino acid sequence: CASSPHNRDVHTQYF.

CDR3 region: CASSPRGAGMETQYF. DNA for the CDR3: TGTGCCAGCAGTCCCCGGGGAGCGGGGATGGAGACCCAGTACTTC. The V gene is TRBV6-1, the J gene TRBJ2-5; the match to TRBD2 covers 7 bases. Per the germline V gene, CDR1 is MNHNS and CDR2 is SASEGT. J gave up 5 bases and V 5 bases, and 11 bases lay outside the gene matches. CDR3 length: 15 amino acids.

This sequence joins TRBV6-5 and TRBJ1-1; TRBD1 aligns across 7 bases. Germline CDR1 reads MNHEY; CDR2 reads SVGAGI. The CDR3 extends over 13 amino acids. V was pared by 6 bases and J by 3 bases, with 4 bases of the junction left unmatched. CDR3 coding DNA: TGTGCCAGCAGATACCAGGGGGACACTGAAGCTTTCTTT. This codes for CASRYQGDTEAFF.

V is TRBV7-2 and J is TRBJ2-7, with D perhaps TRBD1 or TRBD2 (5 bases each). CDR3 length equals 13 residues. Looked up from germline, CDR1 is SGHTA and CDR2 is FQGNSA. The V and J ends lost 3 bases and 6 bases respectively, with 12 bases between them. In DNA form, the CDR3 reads TGTGCCAGCAGCTTGGCGTGGGGACCCGAGCAGTACGTC. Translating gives CASSLAWGPEQYV.

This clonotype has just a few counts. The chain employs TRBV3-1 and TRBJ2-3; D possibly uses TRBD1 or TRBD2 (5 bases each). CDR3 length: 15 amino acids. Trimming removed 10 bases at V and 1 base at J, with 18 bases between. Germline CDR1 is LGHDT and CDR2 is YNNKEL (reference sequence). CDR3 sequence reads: CATQKGRWGTDTQYF. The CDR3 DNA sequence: TGTGCCACCCAGAAGGGACGATGGGGCACAGATACGCAGTATTTT.

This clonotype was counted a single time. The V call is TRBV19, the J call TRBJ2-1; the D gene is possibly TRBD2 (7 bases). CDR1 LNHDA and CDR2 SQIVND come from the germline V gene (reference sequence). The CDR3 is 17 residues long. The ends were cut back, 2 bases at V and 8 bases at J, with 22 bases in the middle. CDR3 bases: TGTGCCAGTAGTATATTGGGGGGGCACAGCGGACTTGATGAGCAGTTCTTC. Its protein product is CASSILGGHSGLDEQFF.

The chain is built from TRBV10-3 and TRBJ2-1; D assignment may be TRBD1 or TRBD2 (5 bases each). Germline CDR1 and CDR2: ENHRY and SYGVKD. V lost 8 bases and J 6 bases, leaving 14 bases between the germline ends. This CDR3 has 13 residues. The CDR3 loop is CAISGRGGNEQFF. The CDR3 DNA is TGTGCCATCTCGGGAAGGGGCGGCAATGAGCAGTTCTTC.

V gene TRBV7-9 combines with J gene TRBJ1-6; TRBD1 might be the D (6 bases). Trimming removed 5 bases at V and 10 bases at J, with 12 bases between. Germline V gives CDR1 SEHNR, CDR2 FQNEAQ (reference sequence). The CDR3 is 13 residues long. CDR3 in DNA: TGTGCCAGCAGCCCGAACAGGGAATCACCCCTCCACTTT. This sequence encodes CASSPNRESPLHF.

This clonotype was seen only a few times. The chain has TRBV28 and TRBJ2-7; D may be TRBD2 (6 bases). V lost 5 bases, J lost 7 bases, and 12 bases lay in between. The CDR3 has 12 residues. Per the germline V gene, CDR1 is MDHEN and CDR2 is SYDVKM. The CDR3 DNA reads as TGTGCCAGCAGTACCCTCGGGGGAGAGCAGTACTTC. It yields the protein CASSTLGGEQYF.

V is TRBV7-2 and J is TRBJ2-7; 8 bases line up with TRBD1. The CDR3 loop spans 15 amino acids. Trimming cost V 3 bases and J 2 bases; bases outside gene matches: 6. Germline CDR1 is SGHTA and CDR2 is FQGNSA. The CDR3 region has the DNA TGTGCCAGCAGCTTCTTGGCAGGGGGCGCCTACGAGCAGTACTTC. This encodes CASSFLAGGAYEQYF.

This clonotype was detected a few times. The CDR3 coding sequence is TGTGCCAGCAGCCAGGACCGGGGCGGGGGGGCACATACGCAGTATTTT. This encodes CASSQDRGGGAHTQYF. The gene calls are TRBV3-1 and TRBJ2-3; 9 bases align to TRBD2. CDR3 size: 16 residues. Germline V lookup: CDR1 LGHDT, CDR2 YNNKEL (reference sequence). J lost 7 bases, V lost 3 bases, and 11 bases had no gene match.

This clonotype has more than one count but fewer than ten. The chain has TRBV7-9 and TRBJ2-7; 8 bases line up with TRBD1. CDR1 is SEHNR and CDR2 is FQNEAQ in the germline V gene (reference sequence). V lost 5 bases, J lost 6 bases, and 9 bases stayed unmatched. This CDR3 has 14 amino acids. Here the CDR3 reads CASSPNQGAGEQYV. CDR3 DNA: TGTGCCAGCAGCCCAAACCAGGGGGCCGGCGAGCAGTACGTC.

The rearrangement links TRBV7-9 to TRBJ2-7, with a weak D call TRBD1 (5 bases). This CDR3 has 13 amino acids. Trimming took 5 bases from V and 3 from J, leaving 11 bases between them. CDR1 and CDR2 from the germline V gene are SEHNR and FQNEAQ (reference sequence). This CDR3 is CASSTREIYEQYV. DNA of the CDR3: TGTGCCAGCAGCACCAGGGAAATCTACGAGCAGTACGTC.

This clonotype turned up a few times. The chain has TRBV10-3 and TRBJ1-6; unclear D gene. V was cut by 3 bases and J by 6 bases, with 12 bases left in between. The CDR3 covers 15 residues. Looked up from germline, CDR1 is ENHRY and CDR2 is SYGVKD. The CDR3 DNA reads TGTGCCATCAGTGATTGGGCAGCAACTAATTCACCCCTCCACTTT. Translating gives CAISDWAATNSPLHF.

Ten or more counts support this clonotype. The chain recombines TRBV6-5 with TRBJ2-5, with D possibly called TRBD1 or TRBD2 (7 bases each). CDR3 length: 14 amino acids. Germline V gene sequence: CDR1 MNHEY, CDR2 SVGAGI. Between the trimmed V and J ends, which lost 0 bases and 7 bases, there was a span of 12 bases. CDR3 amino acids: CASSYSGGDRTQYF. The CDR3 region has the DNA TGTGCCAGCAGTTACTCGGGAGGGGACAGGACCCAGTACTTC.

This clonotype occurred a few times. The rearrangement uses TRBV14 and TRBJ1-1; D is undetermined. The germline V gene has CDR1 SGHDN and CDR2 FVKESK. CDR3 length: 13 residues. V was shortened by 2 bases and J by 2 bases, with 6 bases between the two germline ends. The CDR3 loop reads CASSQLENTEAFF. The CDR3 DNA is TGTGCCAGCAGCCAATTGGAAAACACTGAAGCTTTCTTT. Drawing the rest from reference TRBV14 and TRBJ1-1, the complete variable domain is EAGVTQFPSHSVIEKGQTVTLRCDPISGHDNLYWYRRVMGKEIKFLLHFVKESKQDESGMPNNRFLAERTGGTYSTLKVQPAELEDSGVYFCASSQLENTEAFFGQGTRLTVV.

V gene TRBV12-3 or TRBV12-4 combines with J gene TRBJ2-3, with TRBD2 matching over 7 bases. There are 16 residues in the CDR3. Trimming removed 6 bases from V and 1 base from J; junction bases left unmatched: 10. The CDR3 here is CASSTSVRGGTDTQYF. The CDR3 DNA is TGTGCCAGCAGCACCTCGGTACGGGGGGGCACAGATACGCAGTATTTT.

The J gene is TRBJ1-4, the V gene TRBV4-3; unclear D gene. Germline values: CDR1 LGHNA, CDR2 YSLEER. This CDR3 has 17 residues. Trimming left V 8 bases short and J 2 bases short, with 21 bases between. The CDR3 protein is CASAFQESGATNEKLFF. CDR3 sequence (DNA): TGCGCCAGCGCGTTCCAGGAGTCGGGCGCGACTAATGAAAAACTGTTTTTT.

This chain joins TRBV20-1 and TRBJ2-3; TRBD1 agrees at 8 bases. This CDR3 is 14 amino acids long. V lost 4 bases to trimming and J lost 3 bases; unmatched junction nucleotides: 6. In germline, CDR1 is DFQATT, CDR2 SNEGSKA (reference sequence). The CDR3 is CSATQGAPTDTQYF. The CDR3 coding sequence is TGCAGTGCTACCCAGGGGGCCCCTACAGATACGCAGTATTTT.

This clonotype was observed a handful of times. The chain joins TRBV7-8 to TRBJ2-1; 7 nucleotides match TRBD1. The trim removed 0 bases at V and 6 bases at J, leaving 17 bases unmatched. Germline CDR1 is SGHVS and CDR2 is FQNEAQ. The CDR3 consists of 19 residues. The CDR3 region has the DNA TGTGCCAGCAGCTTAGCAGGGGGCGGCCGTCGGGCTCAGACCAATGAGCAGTTCTTC. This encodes CASSLAGGGRRAQTNEQFF.

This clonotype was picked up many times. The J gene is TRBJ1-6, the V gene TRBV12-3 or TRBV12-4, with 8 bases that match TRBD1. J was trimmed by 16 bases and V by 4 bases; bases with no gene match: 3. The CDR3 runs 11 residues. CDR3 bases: TGTGCCAGCAGTTCGACAGGGGCGCTCCACTTT. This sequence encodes CASSSTGALHF.

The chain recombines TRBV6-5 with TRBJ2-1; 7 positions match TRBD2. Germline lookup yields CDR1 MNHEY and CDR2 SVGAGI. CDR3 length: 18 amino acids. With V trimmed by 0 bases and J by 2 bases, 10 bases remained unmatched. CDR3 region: CASSYSGGGLLTYNEQFF. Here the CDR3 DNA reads TGTGCCAGCAGTTACTCAGGCGGGGGTCTGCTCACCTACAATGAGCAGTTCTTC.

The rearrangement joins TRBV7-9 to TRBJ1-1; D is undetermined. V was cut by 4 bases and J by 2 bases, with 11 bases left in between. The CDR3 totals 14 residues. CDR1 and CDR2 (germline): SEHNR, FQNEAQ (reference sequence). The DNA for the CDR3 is TGTGCCAGCAGCTCTGGGTCTTTAAACACTGAAGCTTTCTTT. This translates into CASSSGSLNTEAFF.

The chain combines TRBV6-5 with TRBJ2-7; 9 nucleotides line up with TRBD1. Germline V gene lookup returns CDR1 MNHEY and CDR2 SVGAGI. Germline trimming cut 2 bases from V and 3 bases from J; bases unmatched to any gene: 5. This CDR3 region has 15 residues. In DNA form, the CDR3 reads TGTGCCAGCAGTTACCGGGACAGGGCGGGCTACGAGCAGTACTTC. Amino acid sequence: CASSYRDRAGYEQYF.

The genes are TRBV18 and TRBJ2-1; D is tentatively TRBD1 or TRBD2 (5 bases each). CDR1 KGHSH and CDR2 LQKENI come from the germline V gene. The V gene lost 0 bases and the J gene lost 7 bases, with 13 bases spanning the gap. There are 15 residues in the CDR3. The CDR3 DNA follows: TGTGCCAGCTCACCACCCTCCCAGGGAGATAATGAGCAGTTCTTC. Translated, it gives CASSPPSQGDNEQFF.

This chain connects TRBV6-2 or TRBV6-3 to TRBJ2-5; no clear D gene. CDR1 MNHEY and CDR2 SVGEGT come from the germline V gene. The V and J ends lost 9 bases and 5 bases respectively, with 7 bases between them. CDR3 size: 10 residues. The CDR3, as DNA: TGTGCCAGTATGGCGGAGACCCAGTACTTC. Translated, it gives CASMAETQYF.